One sample yielded the 20 T cell receptor beta chains listed below, sequenced in a study of CD8 T cells in Susac syndrome. An input of about 0.5 to 1 ug of RNA was subjected to reverse transcription using random hexamers. TCRdb itself ran the immunoSEQ multiplex PCR reads through MiXCR, one entry per CDR3 protein. The data show about 280,000 distinct CDR3 sequences, 70% to 90% seen once. Sequenced material: CD8+ T cells from PBMCs. Every receptor here comes from a human donor with multiple sclerosis.

The V and J genes are TRBV9 and TRBJ1-2, with 7 bases lining up with TRBD1. The V gene's germline CDR1 is SGDLS and CDR2 YYNGEE. The trim removed 3 bases at V and 6 bases at J, leaving 5 bases unmatched. The CDR3 runs to 13 residues. CDR3 residues: CASSAGTAHGYTF. The DNA for the CDR3 is TGTGCCAGCAGCGCCGGGACAGCCCATGGCTACACCTTC.

On this clonotype itself: A junction boundary mismatches the germline segment, possibly from a read error. V usage is TRBV5-6 and J usage is TRBJ2-7; D is possibly TRBD1 (5 bases). The germline V gene encodes CDR1 SGHDT and CDR2 YYEEEE. The CDR3 sequence is 11 residues long. The CDR3 DNA sequence: TGTGCCAGCAGCTTAGGGGCGGACGAATGCTTC. This encodes CASSLGADECF.

The rearrangement links TRBV20-1 to TRBJ1-2; no firm D call. The CDR3 length is 13 residues. Germline CDR1 reads DFQATT; CDR2 reads SNEGSKA (reference sequence). V dropped 1 base and J dropped 3 bases, with 9 bases sitting between them. CDR3 DNA sequence: TGCAGTGCTAGAGTTGGAGGCGACTATGGCTACACCTTC. Encoded protein: CSARVGGDYGYTF.

This clonotype came up a few times. This rearrangement joins TRBV12-3 or TRBV12-4 to TRBJ1-5; D ambiguous. This CDR3 spans 13 amino acids. V lost 3 bases and J lost 4, with 7 bases in between. CDR3 in amino acids: CASSFSRNQPQHF. The CDR3 DNA is TGTGCCAGCAGTTTTTCCAGAAATCAGCCCCAGCATTTT.

The chain couples TRBV6-5 to TRBJ2-7; the D call may be TRBD1 or TRBD2 (5 bases each). The CDR3 is made up of 14 amino acids. V was trimmed by 2 bases and J by 4 bases, leaving 12 bases between them. Germline V CDR1 and CDR2: MNHEY, SVGAGI. The DNA of the CDR3 is TGTGCCAGCAGTTACGACGGGGCGACATACGAGCAGTACTTC. It encodes CASSYDGATYEQYF.

This clonotype appeared a few times. V usage is TRBV5-6 and J usage is TRBJ2-6; 7 bases match TRBD2. Unmatched junction bases numbered 8, after V lost 4 bases and J lost 4 bases. The CDR3 runs to 16 residues. Germline V CDR1 and CDR2: SGHDT, YYEEEE. In DNA form, the CDR3 reads TGTGCCAGCAGCCCAGTGGGGGGGACCGGGGCCAACGTCCTGACTTTC. Translating it yields CASSPVGGTGANVLTF. Drawing the rest from reference TRBV5-6 and TRBJ2-6, the complete variable domain is DAGVTQSPTHLIKTRGQQVTLRCSPKSGHDTVSWYQQALGQGPQFIFQYYEEEERQRGNFPDRFSGHQFPNYSSELNVNALLLGDSALYLCASSPVGGTGANVLTFGAGSRLTVL.

This chain links TRBV9 with TRBJ1-2; 7 nucleotides align to TRBD1. Germline CDR1 is SGDLS and CDR2 is YYNGEE. The CDR3 is 18 amino acids. After removal of 0 bases from V and 4 bases from J, the junction contained 15 bases not matched to a gene. Here the CDR3 DNA reads TGTGCCAGCAGCGTAGAGCAAAAACTCGGGACAGAAAGCTATGGCTACACCTTC. Protein product: CASSVEQKLGTESYGYTF.

The chain is built from TRBV20-1 and TRBJ1-6, with unresolved D. The germline gives CDR1 DFQATT, CDR2 SNEGSKA (reference sequence). The CDR3 runs to 13 residues. V lost 0 bases and J 9 bases, leaving 9 bases between the germline ends. CDR3 protein: CSARDSSGSPLHF. The CDR3 coding sequence is TGCAGTGCTAGAGATAGCTCTGGTTCACCCCTCCACTTT.

J is TRBJ2-2 and V is TRBV27; a possible D gene is TRBD2 (6 bases). This CDR3 contains 16 residues. CDR1 and CDR2 from the germline V gene are MNHEY and SMNVEV (reference sequence). V dropped 4 bases and J dropped 4 bases, with 16 bases sitting between them. CDR3 sequence reads: CASSYSGSPGTGELFF. CDR3 DNA: TGTGCCAGCAGTTACTCCGGGAGCCCGGGCACCGGGGAGCTGTTTTTT.

The chain couples TRBV7-9 to TRBJ1-3; D unclear. The CDR3 has 16 amino acids. Germline V CDR1 and CDR2: SEHNR, FQNEAQ (reference sequence). Trimming took 6 bases from V and 0 from J, leaving 15 bases between them. The CDR3 region has the DNA TGTGCCAGCAGTAGGGAACGAAGGCTCTCTGGAAACACCATATATTTT. It yields the protein CASSRERRLSGNTIYF.

This chain joins TRBV6-1 and TRBJ2-2, with 9 bases lining up with TRBD2. The germline gives CDR1 MNHNS, CDR2 SASEGT. This CDR3 comprises 16 residues. The V segment lost 6 bases and the J segment 0 bases; nucleotides outside the gene matches: 5. CDR3 coding DNA: TGTGCCAGCAGCGACGGACTAGCGCCGAACACCGGGGAGCTGTTTTTT. This encodes CASSDGLAPNTGELFF.

V is TRBV5-8 and J is TRBJ1-1, with D perhaps TRBD1 (5 bases). Trimming cost V 8 bases and J 0 bases, with 8 bases left between them. CDR1 and CDR2 from the germline V gene are SGHTS and YDEGEE. CDR3 length: 12 residues. CDR3 coding DNA: TGTGCCAGTGGGGCAGTGAACACTGAAGCTTTCTTT. This translates into CASGAVNTEAFF.

CDR3 region: CASTLGTGAFYEQYF. Written as DNA, the CDR3 is TGTGCCAGTACCCTGGGGACAGGGGCCTTCTACGAGCAGTACTTC. The V gene is TRBV19, the J gene TRBJ2-7; 10 bases align to TRBD1. V lost 7 bases to trimming and J lost 3 bases; unmatched junction nucleotides: 9. CDR1 and CDR2 from the germline V gene are LNHDA and SQIVND (reference sequence). This CDR3 is built from 15 residues. Filled out from reference TRBV19 and TRBJ2-7, the complete variable domain reads DGGITQSPKYLFRKEGQNVTLSCEQNLNHDAMYWYRQDPGQGLRLIYYSQIVNDFQKGDIAEGYSVSREKKESFPLTVTSAQKNPTAFYLCASTLGTGAFYEQYFGPGTRLTVT.

V and J are TRBV28 and TRBJ2-3; 9 nucleotides align to TRBD1. There are 15 residues in the CDR3. In germline, CDR1 is MDHEN, CDR2 SYDVKM. With 6 bases clipped from V and 6 bases from J, the junction kept 10 bases outside the gene matches. For the CDR3, the DNA is TGTGCCAGCAGCATACTGGGACAGGGTAGGGATACGCAGTATTTT. Residues: CASSILGQGRDTQYF.

J is TRBJ2-1 and V is TRBV7-8, with 15 bases matching TRBD2. This CDR3 has 17 amino acids. Germline V CDR1 and CDR2: SGHVS, FQNEAQ. Trimming cost V 7 bases and J 2 bases; bases outside gene matches: 6. The CDR3 sequence is CASIEGLAGGTYNEQFF. The CDR3 DNA reads TGTGCCAGCATAGAGGGACTAGCGGGAGGTACCTACAATGAGCAGTTCTTC. Using reference TRBV7-8 and TRBJ2-1 for the parts outside the CDR3, the full variable domain is GAGVSQSPRYKVAKRGQDVALRCDPISGHVSLFWYQQALGQGPEFLTYFQNEAQLDKSGLPSDRFFAERPEGSVSTLKIQRTQQEDSAVYLCASIEGLAGGTYNEQFFGPGTRLTVL.

The V call is TRBV5-1, the J call TRBJ1-5; TRBD1 is a possible D gene (5 bases). Germline V gene sequence: CDR1 SGHRS, CDR2 YFSETQ. The CDR3 spans 16 residues. Trimming left V 0 bases short and J 3 bases short, with 13 bases between. The CDR3 region has the DNA TGCGCCAGCAGCTTGGGGGCAGGGAGTGCCAATCAGCCCCAGCATTTT. Protein: CASSLGAGSANQPQHF.

The J gene is TRBJ2-1, the V gene TRBV10-3; 7 bases are a match to TRBD2. The CDR3 totals 13 residues. V gave up 10 bases and J gave up 6 bases; unmatched junction bases: 9. CDR1 and CDR2 from the germline V gene are ENHRY and SYGVKD. CDR3 in DNA: TGTGCCAGTGGGACTAACCAAGCCAATGAGCAGTTCTTC. Translated: CASGTNQANEQFF.

The rearrangement joins TRBV7-3 to TRBJ2-1; D not certain. CDR3 length equals 17 residues. CDR1 is SGHTA and CDR2 is FQGTGA in the germline V gene. V lost 5 bases to trimming and J lost 0 bases, with 17 bases between them. Here the CDR3 DNA reads TGTGCCAGCAGCCAAGGACCCGGCAAAAGCTCCTACAATGAGCAGTTCTTC. This gives the protein CASSQGPGKSSYNEQFF.

The chain carries TRBV7-9 and TRBJ2-5; D gene uncertain. Germline CDR1 is SEHNR and CDR2 is FQNEAQ (reference sequence). The V and J ends lost 8 bases and 5 bases respectively, with 12 bases between them. CDR3 length equals 12 residues. The chain's CDR3 is CASGGLGETQYF. The CDR3 DNA follows: TGTGCCAGCGGTGGGCTCGGGGAGACCCAGTACTTC.

V is TRBV20-1 and J is TRBJ2-7, with 9 bases fitting TRBD2. Germline-derived CDR1 and CDR2 are DFQATT and SNEGSKA (reference sequence). This CDR3 has 13 residues. The junction had 7 bases not matched to a gene; V was cut back by 6 bases and J by 4 bases. CDR3 sequence reads: CSALQRGAYEQYF. DNA of the CDR3: TGCAGTGCGCTACAGCGGGGGGCGTACGAGCAGTACTTC.